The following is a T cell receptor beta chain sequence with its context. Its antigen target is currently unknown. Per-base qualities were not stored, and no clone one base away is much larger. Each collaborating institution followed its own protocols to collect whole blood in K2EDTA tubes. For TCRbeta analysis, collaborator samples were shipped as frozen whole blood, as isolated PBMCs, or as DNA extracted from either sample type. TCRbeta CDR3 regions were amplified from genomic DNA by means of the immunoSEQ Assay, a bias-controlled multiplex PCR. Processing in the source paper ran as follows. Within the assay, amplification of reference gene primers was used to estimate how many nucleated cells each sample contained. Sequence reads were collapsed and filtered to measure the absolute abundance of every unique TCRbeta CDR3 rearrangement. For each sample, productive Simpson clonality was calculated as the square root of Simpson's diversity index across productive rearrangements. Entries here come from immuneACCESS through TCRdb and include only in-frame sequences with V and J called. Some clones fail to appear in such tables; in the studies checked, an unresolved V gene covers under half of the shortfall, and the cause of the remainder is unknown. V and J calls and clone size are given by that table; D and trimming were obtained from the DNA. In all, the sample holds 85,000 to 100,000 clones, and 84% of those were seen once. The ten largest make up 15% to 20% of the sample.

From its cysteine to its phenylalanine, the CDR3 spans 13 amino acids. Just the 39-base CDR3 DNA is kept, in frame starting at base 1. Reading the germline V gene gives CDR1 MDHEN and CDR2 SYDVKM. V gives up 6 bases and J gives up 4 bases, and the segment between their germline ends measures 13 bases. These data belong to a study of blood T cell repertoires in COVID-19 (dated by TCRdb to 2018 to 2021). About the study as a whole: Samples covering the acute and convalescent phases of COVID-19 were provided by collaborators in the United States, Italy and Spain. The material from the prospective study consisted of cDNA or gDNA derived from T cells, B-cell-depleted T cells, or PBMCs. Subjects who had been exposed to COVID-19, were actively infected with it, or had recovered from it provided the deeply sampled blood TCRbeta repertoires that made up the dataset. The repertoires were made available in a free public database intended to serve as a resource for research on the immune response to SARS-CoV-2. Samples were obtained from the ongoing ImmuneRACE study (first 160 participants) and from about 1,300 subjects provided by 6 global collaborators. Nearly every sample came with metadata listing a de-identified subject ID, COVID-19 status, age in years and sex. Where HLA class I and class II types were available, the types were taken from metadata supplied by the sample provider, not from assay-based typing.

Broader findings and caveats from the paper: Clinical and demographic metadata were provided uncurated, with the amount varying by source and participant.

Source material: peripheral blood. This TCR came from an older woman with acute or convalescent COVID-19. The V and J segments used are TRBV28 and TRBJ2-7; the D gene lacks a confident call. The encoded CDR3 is CASSSGFMYEQYF. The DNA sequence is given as TGTGCCAGCAGCTCCGGTTTTATGTACGAGCAGTACTTC.